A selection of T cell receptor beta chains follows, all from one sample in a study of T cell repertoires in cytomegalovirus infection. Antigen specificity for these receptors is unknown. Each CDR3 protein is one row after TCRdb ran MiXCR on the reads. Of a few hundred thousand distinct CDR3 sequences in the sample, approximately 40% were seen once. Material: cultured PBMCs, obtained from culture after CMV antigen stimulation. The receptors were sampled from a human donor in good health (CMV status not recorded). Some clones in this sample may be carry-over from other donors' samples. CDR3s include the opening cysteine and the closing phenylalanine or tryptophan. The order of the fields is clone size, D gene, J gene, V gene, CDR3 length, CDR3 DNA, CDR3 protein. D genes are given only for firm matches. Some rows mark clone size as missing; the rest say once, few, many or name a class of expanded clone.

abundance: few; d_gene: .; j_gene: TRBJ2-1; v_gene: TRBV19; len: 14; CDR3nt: TGTGCCAGTAATTTAGCGGTGGGGTTCAATGAGCAGTTCTTC; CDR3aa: CASNLAVGFNEQFF
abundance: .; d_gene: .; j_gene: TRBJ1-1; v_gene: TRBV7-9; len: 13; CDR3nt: TGTGCCAGCAGCTTATTCAGGGGCACTGAAGCTTTCTTT; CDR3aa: CASSLFRGTEAFF
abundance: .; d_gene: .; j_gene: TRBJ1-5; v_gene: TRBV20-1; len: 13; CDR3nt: TGCAGTGCTAGAGATCTCCCGGGGCAGCCCCAGCATTTT; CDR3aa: CSARDLPGQPQHF
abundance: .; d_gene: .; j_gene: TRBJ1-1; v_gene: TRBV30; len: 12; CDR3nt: TGTGCCTGGGATCGACCGGCGAGGGAAGCTTTCTTT; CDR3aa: CAWDRPAREAFF
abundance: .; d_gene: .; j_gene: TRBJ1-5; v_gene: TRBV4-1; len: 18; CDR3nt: TGCGCCAGCAGCCAAGTAAGCCTCCTCTACAGAGGCAATCAGCCCCAGCATTTT; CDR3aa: CASSQVSLLYRGNQPQHF
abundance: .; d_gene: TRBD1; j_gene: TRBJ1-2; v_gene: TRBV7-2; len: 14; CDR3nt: TGTGCCAGCAGCTTTGACAGGGGGAACTATGGCTACACCTTC; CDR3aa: CASSFDRGNYGYTF
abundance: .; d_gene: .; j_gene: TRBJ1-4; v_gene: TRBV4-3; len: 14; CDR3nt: TGCGCCAGCAGTGTGAGCTCCTTTGCTGAAAAACTGTTTTTT; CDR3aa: CASSVSSFAEKLFF
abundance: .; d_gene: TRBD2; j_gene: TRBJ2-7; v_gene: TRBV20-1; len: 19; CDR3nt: TGCAGTGCTCCGGGACACCTAGTCCCGGGACTAGCGGGCCGCTACGAGCAGTACTTC; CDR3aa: CSAPGHLVPGLAGRYEQYF
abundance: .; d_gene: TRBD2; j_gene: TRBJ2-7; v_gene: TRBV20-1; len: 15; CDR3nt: TGCAGTGCCACCCTCCTTCGGGAGGCCTCTTACGAGCAGTACTTC; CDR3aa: CSATLLREASYEQYF
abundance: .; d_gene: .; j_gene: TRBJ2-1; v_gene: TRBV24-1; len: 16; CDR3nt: TGTGCCACCAGTGACGGATCAGCAGCCACCTACAATGAGCAGTTCTTC; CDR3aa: CATSDGSAATYNEQFF
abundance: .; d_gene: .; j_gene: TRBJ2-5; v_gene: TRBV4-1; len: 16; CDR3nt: TGCGCCAGCAGCCAAGAATTGGGCCGGTACCAAGAGACCCAGTACTTC; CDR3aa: CASSQELGRYQETQYF
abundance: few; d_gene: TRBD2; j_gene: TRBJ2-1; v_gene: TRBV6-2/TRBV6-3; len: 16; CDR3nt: TGTGCCAGCAGTTACTCGCGGGGGGCCGGCTACAATGAGCAGTTCTTC; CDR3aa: CASSYSRGAGYNEQFF
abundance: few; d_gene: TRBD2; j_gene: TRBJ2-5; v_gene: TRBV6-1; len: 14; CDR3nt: TGTGCCAGCAGAACGACTAGCGGCCAAGAGACCCAGTACTTC; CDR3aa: CASRTTSGQETQYF
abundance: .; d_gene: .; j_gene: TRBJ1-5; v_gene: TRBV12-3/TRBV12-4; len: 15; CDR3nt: TGTGCCAGCAGTTTGTTAGTCTATAGCAATCAGCCCCAGCATTTT; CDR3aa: CASSLLVYSNQPQHF
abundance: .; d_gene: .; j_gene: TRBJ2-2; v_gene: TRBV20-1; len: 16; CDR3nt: TGCAGTGCTAGAGATACGCAGGCCAGGAACACCGGGGAGCTGTTTTTT; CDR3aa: CSARDTQARNTGELFF
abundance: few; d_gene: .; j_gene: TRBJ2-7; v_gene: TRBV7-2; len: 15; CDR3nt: TGTGCCAGCAGCAGACTCGAGGCCGTAACCTACGAGCAGTACTTC; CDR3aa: CASSRLEAVTYEQYF
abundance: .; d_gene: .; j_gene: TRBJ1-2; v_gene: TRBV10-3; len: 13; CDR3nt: TGTGCCATCAGTGAGTCAACAGGTCTCGGCTACACCTTC; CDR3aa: CAISESTGLGYTF
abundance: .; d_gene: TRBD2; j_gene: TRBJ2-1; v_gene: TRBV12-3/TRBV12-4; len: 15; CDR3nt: TGTGCCAGCAGTACGAGCGGAAGCGGGTGGGGGGGGCAGTTCTTC; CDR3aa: CASSTSGSGWGGQFF
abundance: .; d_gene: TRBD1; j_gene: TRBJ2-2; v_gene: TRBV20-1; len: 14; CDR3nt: TGCAGTGCTAGAGCGGACAGGGGTGGCGGGGAGCTGTTTTTT; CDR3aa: CSARADRGGGELFF
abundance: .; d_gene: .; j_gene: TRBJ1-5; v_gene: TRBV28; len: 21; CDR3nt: TGTGCCAGCAGTTCCCGCAGGGGTGAGCGGGGGCGGTGGGGTAGCAATCAGCCCCAGCATTTT; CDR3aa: CASSSRRGERGRWGSNQPQHF
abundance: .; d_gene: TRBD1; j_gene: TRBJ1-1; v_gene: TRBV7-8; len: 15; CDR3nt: TGTGCCAGCAGCCCGCGGGACAGGGGGAACACTGAAGCTTTCTTT; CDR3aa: CASSPRDRGNTEAFF
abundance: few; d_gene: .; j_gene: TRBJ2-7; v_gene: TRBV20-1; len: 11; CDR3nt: TGCAGTGCACTAACAGGGCTCGAGCAGTACTTC; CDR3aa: CSALTGLEQYF